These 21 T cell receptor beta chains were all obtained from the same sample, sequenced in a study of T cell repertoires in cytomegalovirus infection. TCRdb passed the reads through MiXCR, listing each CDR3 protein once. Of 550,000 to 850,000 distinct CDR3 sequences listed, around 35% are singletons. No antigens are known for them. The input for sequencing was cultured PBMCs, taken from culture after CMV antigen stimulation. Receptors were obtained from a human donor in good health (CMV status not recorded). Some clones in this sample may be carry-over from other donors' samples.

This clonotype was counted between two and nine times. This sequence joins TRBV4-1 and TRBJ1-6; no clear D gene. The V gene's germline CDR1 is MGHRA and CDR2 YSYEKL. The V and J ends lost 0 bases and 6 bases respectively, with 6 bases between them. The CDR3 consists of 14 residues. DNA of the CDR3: TGCGCCAGCAGCCAAGAAGGGAGTAATTCACCCCTCCACTTT. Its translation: CASSQEGSNSPLHF.

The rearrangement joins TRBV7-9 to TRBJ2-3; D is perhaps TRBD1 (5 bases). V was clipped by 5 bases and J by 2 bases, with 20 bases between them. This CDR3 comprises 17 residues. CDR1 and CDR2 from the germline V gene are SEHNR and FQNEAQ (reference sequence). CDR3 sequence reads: CASSKRGPGWATDTQYF. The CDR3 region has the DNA TGTGCCAGCAGCAAACGTGGACCAGGGTGGGCCACAGATACGCAGTATTTT.

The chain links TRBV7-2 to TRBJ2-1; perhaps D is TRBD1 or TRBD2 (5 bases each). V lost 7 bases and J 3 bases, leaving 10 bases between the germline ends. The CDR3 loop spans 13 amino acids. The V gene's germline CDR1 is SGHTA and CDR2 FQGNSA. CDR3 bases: TGTGCCAGCACCCCGGGGCGCTACAATGAGCAGTTCTTC. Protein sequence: CASTPGRYNEQFF.

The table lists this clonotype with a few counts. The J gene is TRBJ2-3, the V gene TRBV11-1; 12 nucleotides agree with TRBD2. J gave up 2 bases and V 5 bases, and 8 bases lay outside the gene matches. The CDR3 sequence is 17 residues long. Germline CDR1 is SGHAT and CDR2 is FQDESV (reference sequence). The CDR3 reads CASSHLASGGATDTQYF. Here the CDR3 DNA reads TGTGCCAGCAGCCACCTGGCTAGCGGGGGGGCCACAGATACGCAGTATTTT.

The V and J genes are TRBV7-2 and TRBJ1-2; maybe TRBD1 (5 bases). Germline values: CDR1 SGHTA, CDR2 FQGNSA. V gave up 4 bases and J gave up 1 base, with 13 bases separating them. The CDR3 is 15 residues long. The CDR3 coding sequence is TGTGCCAGCAGCTACCGGGACGCCCTTAACTATGGCTACACCTTC. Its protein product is CASSYRDALNYGYTF.

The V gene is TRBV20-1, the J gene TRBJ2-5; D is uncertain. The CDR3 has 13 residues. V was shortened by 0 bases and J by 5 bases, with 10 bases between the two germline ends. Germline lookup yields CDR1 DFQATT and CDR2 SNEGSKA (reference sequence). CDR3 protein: CSARESQRETQYF. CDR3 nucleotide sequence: TGCAGTGCTAGAGAGTCACAGCGCGAGACCCAGTACTTC.

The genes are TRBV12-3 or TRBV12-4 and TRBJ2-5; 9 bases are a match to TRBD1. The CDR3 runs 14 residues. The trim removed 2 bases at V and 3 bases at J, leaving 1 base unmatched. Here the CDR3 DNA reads TGTGCCAGCAGTTTACGGGACAGGGAAGAGACCCAGTACTTC. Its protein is CASSLRDREETQYF.

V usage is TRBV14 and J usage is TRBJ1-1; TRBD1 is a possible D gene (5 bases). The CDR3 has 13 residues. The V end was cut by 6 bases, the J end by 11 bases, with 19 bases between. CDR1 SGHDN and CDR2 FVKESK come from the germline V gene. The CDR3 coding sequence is TGTGCCAGCAGTAACGTGGGACCGACAGAGGCTTTCTTT. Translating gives CASSNVGPTEAFF.

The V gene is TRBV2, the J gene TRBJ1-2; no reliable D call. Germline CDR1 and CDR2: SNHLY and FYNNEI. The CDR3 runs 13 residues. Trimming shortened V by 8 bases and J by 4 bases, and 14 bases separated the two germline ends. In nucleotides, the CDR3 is TGTGCCAGCGCCATGGACCGCCCCTATGGCTACACCTTC. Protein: CASAMDRPYGYTF.

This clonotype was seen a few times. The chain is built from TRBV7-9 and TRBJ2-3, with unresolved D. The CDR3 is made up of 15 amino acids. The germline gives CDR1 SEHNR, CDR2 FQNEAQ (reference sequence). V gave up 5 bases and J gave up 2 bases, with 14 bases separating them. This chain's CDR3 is CASSTTTVPTDTQYF. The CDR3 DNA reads TGTGCCAGCAGCACGACGACGGTACCCACAGATACGCAGTATTTT. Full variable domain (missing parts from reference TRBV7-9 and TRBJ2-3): DTGVSQNPRHKITKRGQNVTFRCDPISEHNRLYWYRQTLGQGPEFLTYFQNEAQLEKSRLLSDRFSAERPKGSFSTLEIQRTEQGDSAMYLCASSTTTVPTDTQYFGPGTRLTVL.

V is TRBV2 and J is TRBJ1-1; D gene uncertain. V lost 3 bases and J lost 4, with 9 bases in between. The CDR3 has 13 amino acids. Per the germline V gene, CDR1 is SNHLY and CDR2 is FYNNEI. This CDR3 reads CASSDSWGTEAFF. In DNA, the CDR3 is TGTGCCAGCAGTGACAGCTGGGGCACTGAAGCTTTCTTT. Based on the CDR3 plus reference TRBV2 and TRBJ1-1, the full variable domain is EPEVTQTPSHQVTQMGQEVILRCVPISNHLYFYWYRQILGQKVEFLVSFYNNEISEKSEIFDDQFSVERPDGSNFTLKIRSTKLEDSAMYFCASSDSWGTEAFFGQGTRLTVV.

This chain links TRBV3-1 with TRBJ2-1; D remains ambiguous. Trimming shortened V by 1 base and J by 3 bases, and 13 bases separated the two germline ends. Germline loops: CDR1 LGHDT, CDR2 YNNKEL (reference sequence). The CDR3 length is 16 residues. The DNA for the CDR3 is TGTGCCAGCAGCCAAGGTCCCCCTCCTCTCTACAATGAGCAGTTCTTC. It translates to CASSQGPPPLYNEQFF.

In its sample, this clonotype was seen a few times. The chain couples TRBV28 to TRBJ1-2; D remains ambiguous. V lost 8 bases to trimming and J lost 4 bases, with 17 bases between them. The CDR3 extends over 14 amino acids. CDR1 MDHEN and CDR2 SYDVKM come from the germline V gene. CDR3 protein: CASFGGVLGYGYTF. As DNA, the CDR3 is TGTGCCAGCTTCGGTGGGGTTCTTGGCTATGGCTACACCTTC.

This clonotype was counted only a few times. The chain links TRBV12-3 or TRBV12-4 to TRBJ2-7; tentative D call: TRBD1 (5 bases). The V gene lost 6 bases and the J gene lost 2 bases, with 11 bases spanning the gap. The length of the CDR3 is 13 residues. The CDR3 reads CASRISTAYEQYF. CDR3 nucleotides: TGTGCCAGCAGGATATCGACAGCCTACGAGCAGTACTTC.

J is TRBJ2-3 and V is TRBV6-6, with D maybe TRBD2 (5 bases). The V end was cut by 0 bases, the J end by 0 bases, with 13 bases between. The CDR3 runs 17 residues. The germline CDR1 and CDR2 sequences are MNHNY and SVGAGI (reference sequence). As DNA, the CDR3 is TGTGCCAGCAGTTACTCCCCGAGGGAGCGGAGCACAGATACGCAGTATTTT. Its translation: CASSYSPRERSTDTQYF.

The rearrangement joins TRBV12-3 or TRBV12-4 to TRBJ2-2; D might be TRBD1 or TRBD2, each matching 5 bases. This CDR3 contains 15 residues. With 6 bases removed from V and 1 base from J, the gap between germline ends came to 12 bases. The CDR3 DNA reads TGTGCCAGCAGGGGGACCTACGAGAACACCGGGGAGCTGTTTTTT. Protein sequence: CASRGTYENTGELFF.

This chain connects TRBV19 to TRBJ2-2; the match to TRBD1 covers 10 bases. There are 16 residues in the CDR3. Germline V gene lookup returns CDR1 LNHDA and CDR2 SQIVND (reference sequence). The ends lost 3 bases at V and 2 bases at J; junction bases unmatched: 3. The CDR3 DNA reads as TGTGCCAGTAGTATGTGGGACAGGGGAAACACCGGGGAGCTGTTTTTT. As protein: CASSMWDRGNTGELFF.

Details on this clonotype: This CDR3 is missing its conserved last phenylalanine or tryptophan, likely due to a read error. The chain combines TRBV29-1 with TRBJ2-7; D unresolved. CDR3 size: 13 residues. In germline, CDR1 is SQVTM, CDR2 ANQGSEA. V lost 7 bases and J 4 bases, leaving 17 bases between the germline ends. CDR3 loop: CSGVGPGVYEQYL. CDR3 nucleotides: TGCAGCGGGGTAGGGCCCGGAGTGTACGAGCAGTACTTA.

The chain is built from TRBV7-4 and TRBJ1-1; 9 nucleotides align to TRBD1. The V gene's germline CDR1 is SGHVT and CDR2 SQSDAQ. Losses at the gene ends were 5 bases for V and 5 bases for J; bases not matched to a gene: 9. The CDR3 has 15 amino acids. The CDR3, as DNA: TGTGCCAGCAGCCAAAAAGGGGGGACAGGGACTGAAGCTTTCTTT. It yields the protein CASSQKGGTGTEAFF. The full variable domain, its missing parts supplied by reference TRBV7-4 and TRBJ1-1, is GAGVSQSPRYKVAKRGRDVALRCDSISGHVTLYWYRQTLGQGSEVLTYSQSDAQRDKSGRPSGRFSAERPERSVSTLKIQRTEQGDSAVYLCASSQKGGTGTEAFFGQGTRLTVV.

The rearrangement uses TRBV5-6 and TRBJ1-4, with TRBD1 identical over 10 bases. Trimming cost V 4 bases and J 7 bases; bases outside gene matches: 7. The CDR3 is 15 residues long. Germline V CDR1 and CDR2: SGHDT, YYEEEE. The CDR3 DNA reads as TGTGCCAGCAGCGGCTTGACAGGGGGCGGTGAAAAACTGTTTTTT. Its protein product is CASSGLTGGGEKLFF.

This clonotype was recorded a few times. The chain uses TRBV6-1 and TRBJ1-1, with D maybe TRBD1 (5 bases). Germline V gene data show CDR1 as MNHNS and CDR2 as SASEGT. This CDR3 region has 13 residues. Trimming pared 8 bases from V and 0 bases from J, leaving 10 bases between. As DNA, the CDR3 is TGTGCCAGCGGGGCACGAGTGAACACTGAAGCTTTCTTT. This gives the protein CASGARVNTEAFF.